What follows are 9 T cell receptor beta chains derived from one specimen sequenced in a study of shared clonotypes between healthy human individuals (TCRdb year 2020). For the CD8 naive samples, CD45RO-negative cells were positively selected for CCR7, yielding a CD45RA+CCR7+ population from which TemRA cells were excluded. Library generation was performed with the immunoSEQ multiplex PCR assay. TCRdb limited this immuneACCESS table to in-frame rearrangements with V and J called. A share of clones is missing; checked studies link under half to unresolved V genes, and the rest is unexplained. This sample comprises around 2.1 million clones, just over 90% of them detected only once. Of the sample, about 1.8% is held by the ten largest clones. The sequenced sample was naive CD8+ T cells from PBMCs. This sample's cell subset or site label indicates: CD45RA+CCR7+. All receptors derive from a man younger than 35 in good health. Some clones in this sample may be carry-over from other donors' samples.

Note on this clone: The junction departs from the called germline gene at one end, perhaps through a read error. The genes are TRBV7-8 and TRBJ2-3; TRBD2 matches 7 bases. From germline, CDR1 is SGHVS and CDR2 FQNEAQ. This CDR3 is 12 amino acids long. The CDR3 nucleotides are TGTGCCAGCAGCTTAGATGAGGCTAGCGGAAATTTT. Its translation: CASSLDEASGNF. Complete variable domain (other parts from reference TRBV7-8 and TRBJ2-3): GAGVSQSPRYKVAKRGQDVALRCDPISGHVSLFWYQQALGQGPEFLTYFQNEAQLDKSGLPSDRFFAERPEGSVSTLKIQRTQQEDSAVYLCASSLDEASGNFGPGTRLTVL.

The chain is built from TRBV4-2 and TRBJ2-7; D is uncertain. Trimming left V 2 bases short and J 7 bases short, with 6 bases between. CDR1 LGHNA and CDR2 YNFKEQ come from the germline V gene. This CDR3 comprises 11 residues. CDR3: CASSQYREQYF. CDR3 DNA sequence: TGTGCCAGCAGCCAATATCGGGAGCAGTACTTC.

The chain combines TRBV29-1 with TRBJ2-2, with 7 bases that match TRBD2. V lost 3 bases, J lost 6 bases, and 4 bases stayed unmatched. Germline V CDR1 and CDR2: SQVTM, ANQGSEA. The length of the CDR3 is 13 residues. The CDR3 sequence: CSVDTGGAGELFF. DNA for the CDR3: TGCAGCGTTGATACGGGAGGTGCCGGGGAGCTGTTTTTT.

As to this clone: This same CDR3 is encoded by further DNA sequences in the sample. The genes are TRBV6-5 and TRBJ2-1; no clear D. This CDR3 has 15 amino acids. V lost 3 bases and J 0 bases, leaving 9 bases between the germline ends. Germline V gives CDR1 MNHEY, CDR2 SVGAGI. The DNA of the CDR3 is TGTGCCAGCAGTTATCGTGGTAGCTCCTACAATGAGCAGTTCTTC. It translates to CASSYRGSSYNEQFF.

This clone was observed many times. The chain recombines TRBV19 with TRBJ1-2; D gene unclear. Germline V gives CDR1 LNHDA, CDR2 SQIVND (reference sequence). The ends were cut back, 0 bases at V and 6 bases at J, with 11 bases in the middle. This CDR3 contains 14 residues. CDR3 in amino acids: CASSIDLRLNGYTF. Here the CDR3 DNA reads TGTGCCAGTAGTATAGATCTGAGACTAAATGGCTACACCTTC.

The chain joins TRBV30 to TRBJ2-3; D uncertain. Looked up from germline, CDR1 is GTSNPN and CDR2 is SVGIG (reference sequence). The CDR3 totals 13 residues. The V gene lost 0 bases and the J gene lost 3 bases, with 7 bases spanning the gap. The CDR3 DNA is TGTGCCTGGAGTGTAGTGGGGACAGATACGCAGTATTTT. Translated, it gives CAWSVVGTDTQYF. Filled out from reference TRBV30 and TRBJ2-3, the complete variable domain reads SQTIHQWPATLVQPVGSPLSLECTVEGTSNPNLYWYRQAAGRGLQLLFYSVGIGQISSEVPQNLSASRPQDRQFILSSKKLLLSDSGFYLCAWSVVGTDTQYFGPGTRLTVL.

The chain joins TRBV7-6 to TRBJ2-1, with D perhaps TRBD2 (5 bases). V was cut by 1 base and J by 1 base, with 8 bases left in between. The CDR3 covers 15 residues. Germline V lookup: CDR1 SGHVS, CDR2 FNYEAQ. CDR3 nucleotide sequence: TGTGCCAGCAGCTTAGGGTCGGGATCCTACAATGAGCAGTTCTTC. It codes for CASSLGSGSYNEQFF.

The gene calls are TRBV5-4 and TRBJ1-1; D ambiguous. There are 13 residues in the CDR3. Trimming stripped 4 bases from V and 4 bases from J, with 11 bases between. Germline-derived CDR1 and CDR2 are SGHNT and YYREEE (reference sequence). The CDR3 DNA follows: TGTGCCAGCAGCCGAGGTGGTTTCACTGAAGCTTTCTTT. Translation gives CASSRGGFTEAFF.

The CDR3, as DNA: TGCAGCGTTGAGGGACGACAATACGAGCAGTACTTC. Its protein is CSVEGRQYEQYF. This chain joins TRBV29-1 and TRBJ2-7, with D tentatively TRBD1 or TRBD2 (5 bases each). Deletions cut 3 bases from V and 4 bases from J, with 10 bases between. Looked up from germline, CDR1 is SQVTM and CDR2 is ANQGSEA. This CDR3 is 12 amino acids long.